The 29 T cell receptor beta chains reported below all come from one sample, sequenced in a study of radiation and T cells in renal cell carcinoma. Documented treatment: treatment-naive control, cytoreductive nephrectomy. Libraries were prepared by immunoSEQ multiplex PCR; TCRdb keeps only in-frame clonotypes and omits some of them. The sample carries about 25,000 clones, roughly 60% recorded once. Sequenced material: tumor tissue, taken from a patient whose treatment was nephrectomy without radiotherapy. These receptors all stem from a man aged 35 to 55 with renal cell carcinoma.

The V call is TRBV4-3, the J call TRBJ1-2; TRBD1 might be the D (6 bases). The V gene lost 4 bases and the J gene lost 2 bases, with 17 bases spanning the gap. Looked up from germline, CDR1 is LGHNA and CDR2 is YSLEER. The CDR3 has 16 amino acids. CDR3 sequence reads: CASSRDPGGRNYGYTF. The CDR3 DNA sequence: TGCGCCAGCAGCCGCGATCCGGGGGGGCGCAACTATGGCTACACCTTC.

The chain has TRBV7-9 and TRBJ1-2; 8 bases align to TRBD1. The CDR3 loop spans 13 amino acids. Germline assignment: CDR1 SEHNR and CDR2 FQNEAQ (reference sequence). Unmatched junction bases numbered 7, after V lost 5 bases and J lost 8 bases. This CDR3 is CASSPDRGWGYTF. The CDR3 DNA reads TGTGCCAGCAGCCCTGACAGGGGATGGGGCTACACCTTC.

By sample fraction, this clone is medium-sized. The chain combines TRBV4-1 with TRBJ1-5; D is uncertain. CDR1 and CDR2 (germline): MGHRA, YSYEKL. Trimming left V 0 bases short and J 2 bases short, with 14 bases between. The CDR3 is made up of 17 amino acids. DNA of the CDR3: TGCGCCAGCAGCCAAGATGAGGACCTGCGGGGCAATCAGCCCCAGCATTTT. This gives the protein CASSQDEDLRGNQPQHF.

This clone has a handful of counts. CDR3 region: CASSLGRTAYGYTF. CDR3 DNA: TGTGCCAGCAGCTTAGGGCGGACCGCCTATGGCTACACCTTC. V is TRBV13 and J is TRBJ1-2; no clear D. The CDR3 consists of 14 residues. V lost 0 bases and J 4 bases, leaving 9 bases between the germline ends. The V gene's germline CDR1 is PRHDT and CDR2 FYEKMQ (reference sequence).

This clone showed up just a few times. The CDR3 spells CASSVERSNTEAFF. The CDR3, as DNA: TGCGCCAGCAGCGTGGAAAGATCGAACACTGAAGCTTTCTTT. V gene TRBV5-1 combines with J gene TRBJ1-1; D is uncertain. Germline loops: CDR1 SGHRS, CDR2 YFSETQ. The V end lost 4 bases, the J end lost 1 base, and 11 bases lay between the germline ends. The CDR3 loop spans 14 amino acids. Full variable domain (rest looked up from reference TRBV5-1 and TRBJ1-1): KAGVTQTPRYLIKTRGQQVTLSCSPISGHRSVSWYQQTPGQGLQFLFEYFSETQRNKGNFPGRFSGRQFSNSRSEMNVSTLELGDSALYLCASSVERSNTEAFFGQGTRLTVV.

This chain joins TRBV20-1 and TRBJ1-1; unclear D gene. Deletions cut 2 bases from V and 4 bases from J, with 5 bases between. Germline CDR1 is DFQATT and CDR2 is SNEGSKA (reference sequence). The CDR3 covers 11 residues. The chain's CDR3 is CSARSSTEAFF. CDR3 in DNA: TGCAGTGCTAGAAGCTCCACTGAAGCTTTCTTT.

This chain uses TRBV7-9 with TRBJ2-2, with TRBD2 identical over 12 bases. V lost 7 bases and J lost 0; bases outside the gene matches: 3. This CDR3 has 16 residues. Per the germline V gene, CDR1 is SEHNR and CDR2 is FQNEAQ (reference sequence). As DNA, the CDR3 is TGTGCCAGCAAGACTAGCGGGGGATCGAACACCGGGGAGCTGTTTTTT. Amino acids: CASKTSGGSNTGELFF.

This clone was seen a handful of times. The CDR3 spells CASSSGLAGRDSYEQYF. In DNA form, the CDR3 reads TGTGCCAGCAGCTCGGGACTAGCGGGAAGAGACTCCTACGAGCAGTACTTC. This rearrangement joins TRBV7-9 to TRBJ2-7, with TRBD2 matching over 13 bases. There are 17 residues in the CDR3. Germline loops: CDR1 SEHNR, CDR2 FQNEAQ (reference sequence). J was trimmed by 0 bases and V by 4 bases; bases with no gene match: 6.

The chain joins TRBV6-5 to TRBJ1-6, with D maybe TRBD1 (6 bases). CDR1 is MNHEY, CDR2 SVGAGI, per germline. The CDR3 is 15 amino acids. The ends were cut back, 6 bases at V and 3 bases at J, with 12 bases in the middle. This CDR3 is CASSRTGRYNSPLHF. CDR3 sequence (DNA): TGTGCCAGCAGCAGAACAGGGCGCTATAATTCACCCCTCCACTTT.

This chain connects TRBV4-2 to TRBJ1-5; D is possibly TRBD1 (6 bases). CDR1 is LGHNA and CDR2 is YNFKEQ in the germline V gene. V gave up 0 bases and J gave up 8 bases, with 14 bases separating them. The CDR3 covers 15 residues. The CDR3 DNA reads as TGTGCCAGCAGCCAAGATAAGGGACACGGTAAGCCCCAGCATTTT. Translated: CASSQDKGHGKPQHF.

The chain joins TRBV18 to TRBJ2-1; 7 nucleotides match TRBD2. V was clipped by 2 bases and J by 2 bases; unmatched bases: 0. Looked up from germline, CDR1 is KGHSH and CDR2 is LQKENI. This CDR3 region has 14 residues. The CDR3 sequence: CASSPAGAYNEQFF. For the CDR3, the DNA is TGTGCCAGCTCACCAGCGGGAGCCTACAATGAGCAGTTCTTC.

This sequence joins TRBV10-3 and TRBJ1-1; 7 bases align to TRBD1. CDR1 and CDR2 (germline): ENHRY, SYGVKD. Trimming took 9 bases from V and 3 from J; bases not matched to a gene: 7. The CDR3 sequence is 13 residues long. The DNA of the CDR3 is TGTGCCATTACAGGGGAGGTGGACACTGAAGCTTTCTTT. It yields the protein CAITGEVDTEAFF.

This clone has a handful of counts. The V and J genes are TRBV4-2 and TRBJ1-3; D unresolved. Per the germline V gene, CDR1 is LGHNA and CDR2 is YNFKEQ. The CDR3 runs 15 residues. Trimming shortened V by 7 bases and J by 0 bases, and 13 bases separated the two germline ends. CDR3 in amino acids: CASKDRPSSGNTIYF. In DNA, the CDR3 is TGTGCCAGCAAAGACCGTCCTAGCTCTGGAAACACCATATATTTT.

The V call is TRBV10-2, the J call TRBJ1-1, with D unclear. The germline V gene encodes CDR1 WSHSY and CDR2 SAAADI. V dropped 0 bases and J dropped 0 bases, with 8 bases sitting between them. The CDR3 runs to 15 residues. CDR3 residues: CASSESGNLNTEAFF. Here the CDR3 DNA reads TGCGCCAGCAGTGAGTCGGGGAATCTGAACACTGAAGCTTTCTTT.

The V gene is TRBV5-1, the J gene TRBJ2-1; D is unclear. Germline CDR1 reads SGHRS; CDR2 reads YFSETQ. With 0 bases removed from V and 2 bases from J, the gap between germline ends came to 6 bases. The CDR3 length is 14 residues. This CDR3 is CASSLDSPYNEQFF. As DNA, the CDR3 is TGCGCCAGCAGCTTGGACAGTCCCTACAATGAGCAGTTCTTC.

The chain carries TRBV6-1 and TRBJ2-2, with a tentative D call TRBD1 (6 bases). The CDR3 extends over 13 amino acids. Germline CDR1 is MNHNS and CDR2 is SASEGT. The V end lost 1 base, the J end lost 7 bases, and 7 bases lay between the germline ends. This CDR3 reads CASSEEGGGELFF. DNA of the CDR3: TGTGCCAGCAGTGAAGAAGGGGGCGGGGAGCTGTTTTTT.

The V gene is TRBV27, the J gene TRBJ1-1; 10 positions match TRBD1. Germline V gene sequence: CDR1 MNHEY, CDR2 SMNVEV (reference sequence). V gave up 3 bases and J gave up 11 bases; unmatched junction bases: 12. This CDR3 region has 15 residues. The CDR3 nucleotides read TGTGCCAGCAGTTTGAATTTCGGGACAGGGGTTGCCGCTTTCTTT. This codes for CASSLNFGTGVAAFF.

This clone was seen a few times. This rearrangement joins TRBV27 to TRBJ1-6; no clear D. Germline CDR1 and CDR2: MNHEY and SMNVEV (reference sequence). The CDR3 is 12 amino acids. V lost 9 bases, J lost 5 bases, and 8 bases lay in between. CDR3 DNA sequence: TGTGCCAGTGGACGTGATAATTCACCCCTCCACTTT. The encoded protein is CASGRDNSPLHF.

The V gene is TRBV4-2, the J gene TRBJ1-4; D is unresolved. V lost 3 bases and J lost 7, with 9 bases in between. Germline V gene sequence: CDR1 LGHNA, CDR2 YNFKEQ. The CDR3 runs to 13 residues. CDR3 in DNA: TGTGCCAGCAGCCACCCGAGGAGTGAAAAACTGTTTTTT. This translates into CASSHPRSEKLFF.

This chain joins TRBV4-3 and TRBJ2-2; D is ambiguous. The CDR3 has 15 amino acids. Looked up from germline, CDR1 is LGHNA and CDR2 is YSLEER. Trimming left V 5 bases short and J 4 bases short, with 14 bases between. The CDR3 coding sequence is TGCGCCAGCAGCTCCCGGGCCCTGGGCACCGGGGAGCTGTTTTTT. It translates to CASSSRALGTGELFF.

This clone has only a few counts. This chain links TRBV6-6 with TRBJ1-5; tentative D call: TRBD1 (5 bases). Germline CDR1 MNHNY, CDR2 SVGAGI (reference sequence). The CDR3 runs 13 residues. V lost 4 bases, J lost 5 bases, and 9 bases lay in between. The CDR3 sequence: CASSLGVYQPQHF. Written as DNA, the CDR3 is TGTGCCAGCAGTTTAGGGGTATATCAGCCCCAGCATTTT.

The chain uses TRBV6-6 and TRBJ1-1, with 7 positions matching TRBD1. V shed 6 bases, J shed 4 bases, and the junction held 5 bases outside the gene matches. This CDR3 is built from 13 residues. Germline V gene sequence: CDR1 MNHNY, CDR2 SVGAGI (reference sequence). Here the CDR3 reads CASSLGTATEAFF. CDR3 DNA: TGTGCCAGCAGCCTGGGGACAGCCACTGAAGCTTTCTTT.

V and J are TRBV7-6 and TRBJ2-7; 7 bases line up with TRBD2. Germline-derived CDR1 and CDR2 are SGHVS and FNYEAQ. The CDR3 is 16 residues long. The V segment lost 1 base and the J segment 8 bases; nucleotides outside the gene matches: 14. CDR3 sequence (DNA): TGTGCCAGCAGCTTAGATCCCAGGCGGGAGTATAACAAGCAGTACTTC. Translated, it gives CASSLDPRREYNKQYF.

The rearrangement links TRBV18 to TRBJ1-5; D uncertain. Germline CDR1 and CDR2: KGHSH and LQKENI. Between the trimmed V and J ends, which lost 3 bases and 3 bases, there was a span of 9 bases. The CDR3 length is 14 residues. CDR3 coding DNA: TGTGCCAGCTCACCCGCGCGGGACAATCAGCCCCAGCATTTT. Translating gives CASSPARDNQPQHF.

This chain uses TRBV27 with TRBJ1-2; D is unclear. From germline, CDR1 is MNHEY and CDR2 SMNVEV (reference sequence). This CDR3 is 13 amino acids long. V was shortened by 3 bases and J by 14 bases, with 19 bases between the two germline ends. CDR3 protein: CASSFSSSPRFTF. DNA of the CDR3: TGTGCCAGCAGTTTCTCCTCATCACCCAGGTTTACCTTC.

Only a few counts were recorded for this clone. The rearrangement joins TRBV18 to TRBJ1-2; 11 nucleotides align to TRBD1. There are 15 residues in the CDR3. V trimming: 3 bases; J trimming: 4 bases; junction bases outside the gene matches: 4. Germline loops: CDR1 KGHSH, CDR2 LQKENI. Here the CDR3 DNA reads TGTGCCAGCTCACCGGGGGACAGGGGGTTCTATGGCTACACCTTC. As protein: CASSPGDRGFYGYTF.

The V and J genes are TRBV2 and TRBJ1-2; D ambiguous. The CDR3 has 11 residues. Germline CDR1 and CDR2: SNHLY and FYNNEI. V lost 6 bases and J lost 8, with 10 bases in between. The CDR3 DNA sequence: TGTGCCAGCAGATCTACAGTCGGCTACACCTTC. It codes for CASRSTVGYTF. The complete variable domain, with remaining parts taken from reference TRBV2 and TRBJ1-2, reads EPEVTQTPSHQVTQMGQEVILRCVPISNHLYFYWYRQILGQKVEFLVSFYNNEISEKSEIFDDQFSVERPDGSNFTLKIRSTKLEDSAMYFCASRSTVGYTFGSGTRLTVV.

The table lists this clone with many counts. CDR3 region: CASSHTSGRADTGELFF. In DNA form, the CDR3 reads TGCGCCAGCAGCCACACTAGCGGGAGGGCGGACACCGGGGAGCTGTTTTTT. The V gene is TRBV4-1, the J gene TRBJ2-2; 13 positions agree with TRBD2. From germline, CDR1 is MGHRA and CDR2 YSYEKL. J lost 3 bases, V lost 3 bases, and 4 bases had no gene match. The CDR3 extends over 17 amino acids.

This chain uses TRBV7-2 with TRBJ1-2, with 7 nucleotides matching TRBD1. There are 16 residues in the CDR3. With 2 bases clipped from V and 2 bases from J, the junction kept 8 bases outside the gene matches. Germline lookup yields CDR1 SGHTA and CDR2 FQGNSA. CDR3 bases: TGTGCCAGCAGCTTATCCCCGGGACAGCTGAACTATGGCTACACCTTC. Translation: CASSLSPGQLNYGYTF.